The table lists the clone carrying this T cell receptor beta chain with a count of one. Its antigen is still unknown. The sample originates from a study of shared clonotypes between healthy human individuals. Study-wide findings and caveats: Of the naive CD4 clonotypes, 4% to 5% were shared across several donors.

Trimming left V 2 bases short and J 0 bases short, with 4 bases between. CDR1 and CDR2 (germline): MNHEY, SMNVEV (reference sequence). The CDR3 totals 13 residues. Terminally differentiated effector memory CD45RA+ cells were excluded from the naive CD8 cells, which were CD45RO-negative and positively selected for CCR7. Only in-frame clones appear in the TCRdb table, and some are missing; sequencing was by immunoSEQ multiplex PCR. The data show about 580,000 clones, with 98% seen just once and 0.3% held by the top ten. The V call is TRBV27, the J call TRBJ2-5; D is undetermined. The sequenced sample consisted of naive CD8+ T cells sorted from blood. The source is a man aged 25 to 40 in good health. CDR3 in DNA: TGTGCCAGCAGTTTAGGGGACCAAGAGACCCAGTACTTC. Amino acids: CASSLGDQETQYF.